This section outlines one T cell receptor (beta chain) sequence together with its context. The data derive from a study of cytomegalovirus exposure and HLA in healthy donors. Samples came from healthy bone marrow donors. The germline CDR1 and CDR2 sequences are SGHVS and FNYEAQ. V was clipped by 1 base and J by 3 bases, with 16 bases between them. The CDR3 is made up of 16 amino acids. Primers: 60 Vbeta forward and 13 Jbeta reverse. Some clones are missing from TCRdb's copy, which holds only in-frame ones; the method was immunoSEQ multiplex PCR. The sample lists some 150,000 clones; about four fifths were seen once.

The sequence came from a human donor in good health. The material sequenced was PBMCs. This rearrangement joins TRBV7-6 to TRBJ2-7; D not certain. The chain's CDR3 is CASSLEPPGGGYEQYF. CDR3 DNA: TGTGCCAGCAGCTTAGAACCGCCAGGTGGTGGCTACGAGCAGTACTTC.